The 17 T cell receptor beta chains reported below all come from one sample, sequenced in a study of shared clonotypes between healthy human individuals. Repertoires were generated with immunoSEQ multiplex PCR, while TCRdb's copy carries only in-frame clones and drops some. The repertoire holds around 940,000 clones, with roughly 72% as singletons. The source material was memory CD4+ T cells sorted from blood. Specified subset: CD45RA-negative fraction. The receptors here all came from a man aged 18 to 35 in good health.

The chain carries TRBV2 and TRBJ2-1, with 12 bases aligning to TRBD2. The CDR3 consists of 18 residues. With 5 bases clipped from V and 7 bases from J, the junction kept 15 bases outside the gene matches. Germline V gene data show CDR1 as SNHLY and CDR2 as FYNNEI. The CDR3 region is CASSPKGPGLAGLNEQFF. Written as DNA, the CDR3 is TGTGCCAGCAGTCCAAAGGGGCCGGGACTAGCGGGTCTGAATGAGCAGTTCTTC. The variable domain in full, with the rest retrieved from reference TRBV2 and TRBJ2-1, is EPEVTQTPSHQVTQMGQEVILRCVPISNHLYFYWYRQILGQKVEFLVSFYNNEISEKSEIFDDQFSVERPDGSNFTLKIRSTKLEDSAMYFCASSPKGPGLAGLNEQFFGPGTRLTVL.

This rearrangement joins TRBV10-2 to TRBJ1-1; 7 bases agree with TRBD1. The V gene's germline CDR1 is WSHSY and CDR2 SAAADI. The CDR3 loop spans 15 amino acids. V lost 7 bases, J lost 1 base, and 9 bases stayed unmatched. CDR3 protein: CASTPGQRANTEAFF. CDR3 DNA: TGCGCCAGCACCCCGGGACAGCGAGCGAACACTGAAGCTTTCTTT.

The V gene is TRBV5-1, the J gene TRBJ2-7, with D perhaps TRBD2 (6 bases). CDR3 size: 16 residues. Between the trimmed V and J ends, which lost 4 bases and 4 bases, there was a span of 21 bases. Looked up from germline, CDR1 is SGHRS and CDR2 is YFSETQ. The CDR3 DNA reads as TGCGCCAGCAGCCTCGGGACTCCGTCACTACCATACGAGCAGTACTTC. As protein: CASSLGTPSLPYEQYF.

V is TRBV6-1 and J is TRBJ2-3, with D hard to call. CDR3 length: 15 residues. V was shortened by 2 bases and J by 2 bases, with 11 bases between the two germline ends. Germline-derived CDR1 and CDR2 are MNHNS and SASEGT. The CDR3 nucleotides are TGTGCCAGCAGTGAATATACATTCAACACAGATACGCAGTATTTT. Translation gives CASSEYTFNTDTQYF.

The chain carries TRBV12-5 and TRBJ1-1, with TRBD1 matching over 8 bases. Germline loops: CDR1 LGHNT, CDR2 FRNRAP. There are 15 residues in the CDR3. The trim removed 6 bases at V and 5 bases at J, leaving 11 bases unmatched. CDR3 coding DNA: TGTGCTAGTGGCCCCCCAGGACAGGGAGTAACTGAAGCTTTCTTT. Its translation: CASGPPGQGVTEAFF. The full variable domain, completed using reference TRBV12-5 and TRBJ1-1, is DARVTQTPRHKVTEMGQEVTMRCQPILGHNTVFWYRQTMMQGLELLAYFRNRAPLDDSGMPKDRFSAEMPDATLATLKIQPSEPRDSAVYFCASGPPGQGVTEAFFGQGTRLTVV.

The gene calls are TRBV7-2 and TRBJ2-5, with no clear D. The CDR3 totals 13 residues. V was shortened by 4 bases and J by 1 base, with 7 bases between the two germline ends. Germline CDR1 reads SGHTA; CDR2 reads FQGNSA. The CDR3 DNA reads as TGTGCCAGCAGCTCATATGCCCAAGAGACCCAGTACTTC. Amino acids: CASSSYAQETQYF.

V is TRBV7-9 and J is TRBJ2-2; D perhaps matches TRBD2 (5 bases). Trimming stripped 7 bases from V and 2 bases from J, with 8 bases between. CDR1 and CDR2 (germline): SEHNR, FQNEAQ (reference sequence). CDR3 length: 13 residues. CDR3: CASTLANTGELFF. CDR3 bases: TGTGCCAGCACCCTAGCTAACACCGGGGAGCTGTTTTTT.

As to this clone: The sample contains more than one DNA sequence encoding this CDR3. The CDR3 here is CASSLPSGGTDTQYF. For the CDR3, the DNA is TGTGCCAGCAGCCTTCCTTCGGGGGGCACAGATACGCAGTATTTT. The chain links TRBV28 to TRBJ2-3; D perhaps matches TRBD2 (6 bases). CDR3 length equals 15 residues. V was cut by 6 bases and J by 1 base, with 14 bases left in between. Germline-derived CDR1 and CDR2 are MDHEN and SYDVKM.

This chain connects TRBV6-1 to TRBJ2-5; D ambiguous. V was pared by 11 bases and J by 5 bases, with 15 bases between. The germline V gene has CDR1 MNHNS and CDR2 SASEGT. This CDR3 contains 12 residues. The chain's CDR3 is CASTSVRETQYF. The CDR3 DNA sequence: TGTGCCTCCACCTCGGTTAGGGAGACCCAGTACTTC.

DNA of the CDR3: TGTGCCAGCAGCTTAGATGGGACCGAGACCCAGTACTTC. It codes for CASSLDGTETQYF. V is TRBV7-9 and J is TRBJ2-5, with D tentatively TRBD1 or TRBD2 (5 bases each). CDR1 and CDR2 from the germline V gene are SEHNR and FQNEAQ (reference sequence). The V gene lost 1 base and the J gene lost 5 bases, with 8 bases spanning the gap. The CDR3 is 13 residues long.

This sequence joins TRBV5-6 and TRBJ2-7, with D possibly TRBD1 on 5 matching bases. Germline assignment: CDR1 SGHDT and CDR2 YYEEEE. There are 13 residues in the CDR3. The V and J ends lost 3 bases and 1 base respectively, with 8 bases between them. The chain's CDR3 is CASSSGQSYEQYF. Written as DNA, the CDR3 is TGTGCCAGCAGCTCCGGACAATCCTACGAGCAGTACTTC.

The CDR3 region has the DNA TGTGCCTGGAGCCCAAGGACAGGGGCCCTTCCCGGCTACACCTTC. Translated, it gives CAWSPRTGALPGYTF. The chain employs TRBV30 and TRBJ1-2, with TRBD1 matching 9 bases. The CDR3 has 15 residues. Germline V CDR1 and CDR2: GTSNPN, SVGIG (reference sequence). Unmatched junction bases numbered 13, after V lost 3 bases and J lost 8 bases.

This clone was detected once. The chain carries TRBV7-2 and TRBJ2-7; possibly TRBD2 for D (6 bases). Trimming removed 5 bases from V and 0 bases from J, with 14 bases in between. This CDR3 spans 15 amino acids. The germline V gene has CDR1 SGHTA and CDR2 FQGNSA. CDR3 residues: CASSLGGAGSYEQYF. The CDR3 DNA reads as TGTGCCAGCAGCCTCGGCGGGGCCGGCTCCTACGAGCAGTACTTC.

The chain carries TRBV6-6 and TRBJ1-5, with D possibly matching TRBD1 (6 bases). This CDR3 comprises 14 residues. With 6 bases removed from V and 3 bases from J, the gap between germline ends came to 12 bases. Germline V gene sequence: CDR1 MNHNY, CDR2 SVGAGI (reference sequence). The CDR3 spells CASRAGGFNQPQHF. CDR3 nucleotides: TGTGCCAGCAGAGCTGGGGGCTTCAATCAGCCCCAGCATTTT.

The chain joins TRBV5-1 to TRBJ2-2, with 11 bases aligning to TRBD2. The V gene end was trimmed by 4 bases and the J gene end by 1 base; junction bases not matched to a gene: 3. The CDR3 totals 16 residues. Germline V gene data show CDR1 as SGHRS and CDR2 as YFSETQ. The CDR3: CASSKGLAENTGELFF. CDR3 nucleotides: TGCGCCAGCAGCAAGGGACTAGCGGAGAACACCGGGGAGCTGTTTTTT.

The rearrangement joins TRBV6-1 to TRBJ1-6, with D possibly matching TRBD1 (6 bases). Per germline, CDR1 MNHNS and CDR2 SASEGT. Trimming pared 3 bases from V and 7 bases from J, leaving 13 bases between. CDR3 length: 15 residues. CDR3 residues: CASSDPAGVNSPLHF. In DNA form, the CDR3 reads TGTGCCAGCAGTGACCCCGCAGGGGTCAATTCACCCCTCCACTTT.

This chain joins TRBV7-2 and TRBJ1-5; no clear D. Per germline, CDR1 SGHTA and CDR2 FQGNSA. Trimming took 5 bases from V and 2 from J, leaving 10 bases between them. This CDR3 region has 14 residues. The CDR3 DNA reads as TGTGCCAGCAGCGGGCGGACTGGCAATCAGCCCCAGCATTTT. It yields the protein CASSGRTGNQPQHF.